The 30 T cell receptor beta chains given below trace back to one sample, sequenced in a study of radiotherapy plus CTLA-4 blockade in lung cancer. TCRdb's table, derived via immunoSEQ multiplex PCR, lists solely in-frame clones and lacks some. The sample carries 80,000 to 95,000 clones, roughly 80% recorded once. The source was peripheral blood, collected from a patient treated with radiotherapy plus ipilimumab. The receptors shown here come from a human donor with non-small cell lung cancer that progressed on radiotherapy plus ipilimumab.

This CDR3 reads CASSVASGRLQETQYF. The CDR3 DNA follows: TGTGCCAGCAGCGTCGCTAGCGGGAGACTCCAAGAGACCCAGTACTTC. The chain combines TRBV9 with TRBJ2-5; TRBD2 matches 10 bases. The J segment lost 1 base and the V segment lost 2 bases, leaving 5 bases of the junction unmatched. Per the germline V gene, CDR1 is SGDLS and CDR2 is YYNGEE. This CDR3 contains 16 residues.

V and J are TRBV7-9 and TRBJ2-2, with 8 bases fitting TRBD1. The CDR3 is 15 amino acids. V lost 5 bases and J lost 3; bases outside the gene matches: 5. Germline-derived CDR1 and CDR2 are SEHNR and FQNEAQ (reference sequence). CDR3 sequence: CASSPQGVDTGELFF. CDR3 nucleotide sequence: TGTGCCAGCAGCCCACAGGGGGTGGACACCGGGGAGCTGTTTTTT.

This rearrangement joins TRBV4-2 to TRBJ1-2; no reliable D call. CDR3 length equals 14 residues. CDR1 and CDR2 (germline): LGHNA, YNFKEQ. Deletions cut 4 bases from V and 4 bases from J, with 13 bases between. The chain's CDR3 is CASSRPDGIYGYTF. Written as DNA, the CDR3 is TGTGCCAGCAGCCGCCCTGACGGCATCTATGGCTACACCTTC.

This chain connects TRBV5-1 to TRBJ2-5; D possibly matches TRBD1 or TRBD2 (5 bases each). V lost 0 bases and J lost 1, with 10 bases in between. Germline loops: CDR1 SGHRS, CDR2 YFSETQ. The CDR3 extends over 15 amino acids. CDR3: CASSLDSGRQETQYF. Here the CDR3 DNA reads TGCGCCAGCAGCTTGGATTCGGGGCGCCAAGAGACCCAGTACTTC. Variable domain in full (rest from reference TRBV5-1 and TRBJ2-5): KAGVTQTPRYLIKTRGQQVTLSCSPISGHRSVSWYQQTPGQGLQFLFEYFSETQRNKGNFPGRFSGRQFSNSRSEMNVSTLELGDSALYLCASSLDSGRQETQYFGPGTRLLVL.

The chain joins TRBV6-1 to TRBJ1-1, with D possibly being TRBD1 (6 bases). Germline CDR1 and CDR2: MNHNS and SASEGT. The V end lost 2 bases, the J end lost 5 bases, and 15 bases lay between the germline ends. This CDR3 region has 15 residues. CDR3 in DNA: TGTGCCAGCAGTGAAATCCCGGGACATTTAACTGAAGCTTTCTTT. Translation gives CASSEIPGHLTEAFF.

J is TRBJ1-2 and V is TRBV7-2; the D gene is possibly TRBD1 (6 bases). The CDR3 spans 13 residues. The V end lost 5 bases, the J end lost 7 bases, and 14 bases lay between the germline ends. From germline, CDR1 is SGHTA and CDR2 FQGNSA. CDR3 residues: CASSRNRAGGYTF. The CDR3 DNA follows: TGTGCCAGCAGCCGCAACAGGGCGGGTGGCTACACCTTC.

CDR3 in DNA: TGTGCCAGCAGTTTAGGGAGAGCTAACTATGGCTACACCTTC. Protein sequence: CASSLGRANYGYTF. The chain carries TRBV28 and TRBJ1-2; D ambiguous. Germline-derived CDR1 and CDR2 are MDHEN and SYDVKM. The CDR3 is 14 residues long. The V gene lost 2 bases and the J gene lost 0 bases, with 7 bases spanning the gap.

This rearrangement joins TRBV7-6 to TRBJ2-3, with D possibly TRBD1 on 5 matching bases. This CDR3 has 16 amino acids. V lost 4 bases, J lost 2 bases, and 16 bases lay in between. Germline CDR1 is SGHVS and CDR2 is FNYEAQ. This CDR3 is CASSSGHSINTDTQYF. The CDR3 nucleotides read TGTGCCAGCAGCTCTGGACACAGCATAAACACAGATACGCAGTATTTT.

The chain has TRBV5-1 and TRBJ2-3; weak D call: TRBD1 (5 bases). The CDR3 has 15 residues. The V gene lost 2 bases and the J gene lost 2 bases, with 12 bases spanning the gap. Germline loops: CDR1 SGHRS, CDR2 YFSETQ. Here the CDR3 DNA reads TGCGCCAGCAGCTTAGACAGACAGACCACAGATACGCAGTATTTT. Translation gives CASSLDRQTTDTQYF.

The chain joins TRBV19 to TRBJ2-5, with 9 bases that match TRBD2. The CDR3 runs to 14 residues. Germline values: CDR1 LNHDA, CDR2 SQIVND (reference sequence). V gave up 7 bases and J gave up 6 bases; unmatched junction bases: 9. The CDR3 nucleotides are TGTGCCAGTATGTCGAGCGGGAGGTTTAAGACCCAGTACTTC. Encoded protein: CASMSSGRFKTQYF.

This chain connects TRBV28 to TRBJ2-2; D perhaps matches TRBD2 (6 bases). Germline values: CDR1 MDHEN, CDR2 SYDVKM. This CDR3 is 16 amino acids long. V was cut by 6 bases and J by 4 bases, with 18 bases left in between. The CDR3 bases are TGTGCCAGCAGGCGGACGGCCGGGACTTCCACCGGGGAGCTGTTTTTT. Translation: CASRRTAGTSTGELFF. Complete variable domain (other parts from reference TRBV28 and TRBJ2-2): DVKVTQSSRYLVKRTGEKVFLECVQDMDHENMFWYRQDPGLGLRLIYFSYDVKMKEKGDIPEGYSVSREKKERFSLILESASTNQTSMYLCASRRTAGTSTGELFFGEGSRLTVL.

The chain couples TRBV5-1 to TRBJ2-1; 7 bases are shared with TRBD2. V lost 4 bases to trimming and J lost 5 bases; unmatched junction nucleotides: 6. The CDR3 is 14 residues long. CDR1 is SGHRS and CDR2 is YFSETQ in the germline V gene. CDR3 protein: CASSPGTTNNEQFF. DNA of the CDR3: TGCGCCAGCAGCCCCGGGACTACCAACAATGAGCAGTTCTTC.

The chain employs TRBV5-1 and TRBJ2-2, with D possibly matching TRBD2 (5 bases). Germline-derived CDR1 and CDR2 are SGHRS and YFSETQ. The V gene lost 4 bases and the J gene lost 10 bases, with 11 bases spanning the gap. The CDR3 extends over 12 amino acids. The CDR3 sequence is CASSPTREELFF. The CDR3 coding sequence is TGCGCCAGCAGCCCGACCCGGGAGGAGCTGTTTTTT. The variable domain in full, with the rest retrieved from reference TRBV5-1 and TRBJ2-2, is KAGVTQTPRYLIKTRGQQVTLSCSPISGHRSVSWYQQTPGQGLQFLFEYFSETQRNKGNFPGRFSGRQFSNSRSEMNVSTLELGDSALYLCASSPTREELFFGEGSRLTVL.

The V and J genes are TRBV29-1 and TRBJ2-1; D gene uncertain. The V end lost 5 bases, the J end lost 7 bases, and 12 bases lay between the germline ends. The germline V gene has CDR1 SQVTM and CDR2 ANQGSEA. The CDR3 sequence is 12 residues long. The chain's CDR3 is CSVRNSPNEQFF. CDR3 bases: TGCAGCGTTAGGAACAGCCCTAATGAGCAGTTCTTC.

This clone appeared a single time. The V call is TRBV5-1, the J call TRBJ2-1; 8 positions agree with TRBD2. This CDR3 is built from 14 residues. J was trimmed by 12 bases and V by 8 bases; bases with no gene match: 16. Germline CDR1 is SGHRS and CDR2 is YFSETQ. The CDR3 spells CASLEGLGVGPQFF. CDR3 nucleotide sequence: TGCGCCAGTTTGGAGGGACTAGGTGTGGGCCCGCAGTTCTTC.

The chain has TRBV28 and TRBJ1-4; D might be TRBD1 (6 bases). The length of the CDR3 is 20 residues. The germline CDR1 and CDR2 sequences are MDHEN and SYDVKM. V dropped 2 bases and J dropped 0 bases, with 22 bases sitting between them. CDR3 bases: TGTGCCAGCAGTTTAAGCGACAGATTTATCCAGGGGCCAACTAATGAAAAACTGTTTTTT. Protein sequence: CASSLSDRFIQGPTNEKLFF.

The gene calls are TRBV5-1 and TRBJ2-7; 14 nucleotides line up with TRBD2. Germline V gene lookup returns CDR1 SGHRS and CDR2 YFSETQ. V was clipped by 1 base and J by 2 bases; unmatched bases: 8. CDR3 length: 18 residues. The CDR3 spells CASSLWEQTSGRAYEQYF. CDR3 nucleotide sequence: TGCGCCAGCAGCTTGTGGGAGCAGACTAGCGGGAGGGCCTACGAGCAGTACTTC.

V is TRBV5-1 and J is TRBJ2-1, with a tentative D call TRBD1 (6 bases). The CDR3 extends over 15 amino acids. Germline V gene sequence: CDR1 SGHRS, CDR2 YFSETQ. V shed 6 bases and J shed 4 bases, with 17 bases lying between them. Here the CDR3 reads CASNTQGHTYNEQFF. The DNA for the CDR3 is TGCGCCAGCAATACGCAGGGGCACACTTACAATGAGCAGTTCTTC.

This chain connects TRBV5-4 to TRBJ1-4, with a tentative D call TRBD1 (6 bases). From germline, CDR1 is SGHNT and CDR2 YYREEE (reference sequence). The CDR3 covers 16 residues. V lost 0 bases and J lost 8, with 17 bases in between. The CDR3 sequence is CASSLGTEGPREKLFF. The DNA of the CDR3 is TGTGCCAGCAGCTTGGGGACAGAGGGCCCCCGGGAAAAACTGTTTTTT.

The CDR3 loop reads CATRLLNTGELFF. For the CDR3, the DNA is TGTGCCACCAGACTCTTAAACACCGGGGAGCTGTTTTTT. This chain joins TRBV15 and TRBJ2-2; unclear D gene. CDR3 length: 13 residues. From germline, CDR1 is LNHNV and CDR2 YYDKDF (reference sequence). V shed 6 bases and J shed 2 bases, with 7 bases lying between them.

The V and J genes are TRBV5-1 and TRBJ1-2; D possibly corresponds to TRBD1 (6 bases). The CDR3 is 18 residues long. The V end was cut by 0 bases, the J end by 0 bases, with 18 bases between. Germline-derived CDR1 and CDR2 are SGHRS and YFSETQ. The CDR3 DNA is TGCGCCAGCAGCTTGGCACCGGGGGGCGGAACCACTAACTATGGCTACACCTTC. It codes for CASSLAPGGGTTNYGYTF. Full variable domain (outside the CDR3, taken from reference TRBV5-1 and TRBJ1-2): KAGVTQTPRYLIKTRGQQVTLSCSPISGHRSVSWYQQTPGQGLQFLFEYFSETQRNKGNFPGRFSGRQFSNSRSEMNVSTLELGDSALYLCASSLAPGGGTTNYGYTFGSGTRLTVV.

The chain is built from TRBV5-1 and TRBJ1-2; D remains ambiguous. This CDR3 comprises 15 residues. With 4 bases removed from V and 5 bases from J, the gap between germline ends came to 18 bases. CDR1 SGHRS and CDR2 YFSETQ come from the germline V gene. CDR3 in DNA: TGCGCCAGCAGCGTGGACCCCGGAGGACTATATGGCTACACCTTC. It is translated as CASSVDPGGLYGYTF.

This rearrangement joins TRBV28 to TRBJ2-3; 11 bases line up with TRBD2. Losses at the gene ends were 4 bases for V and 7 bases for J; bases not matched to a gene: 7. CDR3 length: 15 residues. The germline V gene has CDR1 MDHEN and CDR2 SYDVKM. CDR3: CASSSPGLADHTQYF. In nucleotides, the CDR3 is TGTGCCAGCAGTTCGCCGGGACTAGCGGACCATACGCAGTATTTT.

V is TRBV7-9 and J is TRBJ2-1, with 7 bases aligning to TRBD2. The trim removed 5 bases at V and 5 bases at J, leaving 6 bases unmatched. Germline CDR1 SEHNR, CDR2 FQNEAQ (reference sequence). The CDR3 is 14 residues long. CDR3 protein: CASSLNGTNNEQFF. CDR3 bases: TGTGCCAGCAGCCTCAACGGGACTAACAATGAGCAGTTCTTC.

The chain employs TRBV5-1 and TRBJ2-7; 8 bases match TRBD1. This CDR3 region has 13 residues. The V gene's germline CDR1 is SGHRS and CDR2 YFSETQ. V lost 3 bases and J lost 6; bases outside the gene matches: 5. CDR3 in amino acids: CASSWGDRFEQYF. Written as DNA, the CDR3 is TGCGCCAGCAGCTGGGGGGACAGGTTCGAGCAGTACTTC.

This chain uses TRBV6-1 with TRBJ2-7; weak D call: TRBD2 (5 bases). Germline V gene data show CDR1 as MNHNS and CDR2 as SASEGT. V was trimmed by 9 bases and J by 3 bases, leaving 21 bases between them. The CDR3 covers 15 residues. The CDR3 DNA reads TGTGCCAGTTCACCTGGCGGGCAGAAAGACTACGAGCAGTACGTC. This translates into CASSPGGQKDYEQYV.

The rearrangement joins TRBV9 to TRBJ2-1; no reliable D call. The germline V gene has CDR1 SGDLS and CDR2 YYNGEE. CDR3 length: 15 amino acids. The ends were cut back, 0 bases at V and 0 bases at J, with 7 bases in the middle. CDR3 protein: CASSVVPSSYNEQFF. In DNA form, the CDR3 reads TGTGCCAGCAGCGTAGTCCCAAGCTCCTACAATGAGCAGTTCTTC.

V gene TRBV5-6 combines with J gene TRBJ2-1; 9 bases match TRBD1. Germline V CDR1 and CDR2: SGHDT, YYEEEE. J was trimmed by 6 bases and V by 4 bases; bases with no gene match: 8. CDR3 length equals 15 residues. The CDR3 is CASSLRDREINEQFF. The CDR3 region has the DNA TGTGCCAGCAGCCTCCGGGACAGGGAAATCAATGAGCAGTTCTTC. The entire variable domain, with the rest obtained from reference TRBV5-6 and TRBJ2-1, is as follows: DAGVTQSPTHLIKTRGQQVTLRCSPKSGHDTVSWYQQALGQGPQFIFQYYEEEERQRGNFPDRFSGHQFPNYSSELNVNALLLGDSALYLCASSLRDREINEQFFGPGTRLTVL.

In its sample, this clone was seen a few times. The rearrangement joins TRBV11-3 to TRBJ1-1, with a weak D call TRBD1 (6 bases). V was trimmed by 5 bases and J by 3 bases, leaving 28 bases between them. The germline V gene encodes CDR1 SGHNT and CDR2 YENEEA. This CDR3 spans 19 amino acids. CDR3 in amino acids: CASSRVFRGGESGDTEAFF. The CDR3 DNA sequence: TGTGCCAGCAGCCGAGTTTTCCGGGGGGGCGAATCAGGAGACACTGAAGCTTTCTTT.

The genes are TRBV5-1 and TRBJ1-1; D is uncertain. V lost 0 bases, J lost 1 base, and 7 bases lay in between. This CDR3 is built from 14 residues. The germline gives CDR1 SGHRS, CDR2 YFSETQ. CDR3 nucleotides: TGCGCCAGCAGCTTGGATGGCCAGAACACTGAAGCTTTCTTT. This encodes CASSLDGQNTEAFF.